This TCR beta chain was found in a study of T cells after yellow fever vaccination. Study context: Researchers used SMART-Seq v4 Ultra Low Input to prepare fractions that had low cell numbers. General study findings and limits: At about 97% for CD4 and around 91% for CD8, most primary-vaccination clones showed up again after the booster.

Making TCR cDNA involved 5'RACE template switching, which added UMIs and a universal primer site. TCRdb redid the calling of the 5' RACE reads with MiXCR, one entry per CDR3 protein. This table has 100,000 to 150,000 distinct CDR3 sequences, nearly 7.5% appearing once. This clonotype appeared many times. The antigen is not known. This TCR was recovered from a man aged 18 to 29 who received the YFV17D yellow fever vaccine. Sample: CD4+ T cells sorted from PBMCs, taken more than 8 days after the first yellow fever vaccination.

CDR3 protein: CASSARPGEAFF. CDR3 coding DNA: TGTGCCAGCAGCGCGCGACCGGGTGAAGCTTTCTTT. The genes are TRBV9 and TRBJ1-1; D ambiguous. The CDR3 spans 12 residues. Trimming cost V 3 bases and J 7 bases, with 10 bases left between them. CDR1 is SGDLS and CDR2 is YYNGEE in the germline V gene.